This is a list of T cell receptor beta chains from one sample in a study of OX40 agonist ivuxolimab in advanced cancers. Assay: immunoSEQ multiplex PCR; the TCRdb copy retains only in-frame clones and omits some. Here the sample spans approximately 44,000 clones, under 90% being singletons. This sample comprised CD4+ or CD8+ T cells sorted from blood, obtained in a trial of the OX40 agonist ivuxolimab. Receptors were obtained from an adult with an advanced solid tumor such as melanoma, head and neck, liver or kidney cancer. The CDR3 runs from the conserved cysteine through the conserved F or W. The order of the fields is V gene, CDR3 protein.

TRBV10-3,CAIGAGTVSYEQYF
TRBV7-8,CASSLFKRAHSGRNDNEQFF
TRBV6-1,CANRQGPSYEQYF
TRBV28,CASSLRMTGQGRMWRTQYF
TRBV30,CAWSPRTSGRLDTQYF
TRBV5-1,CASSTTGEGYGYTF
TRBV7-2,CASSLERGPQHF
TRBV5-6,CASSRTGPTNEKLFF
TRBV29-1,CSVEEGAGELFF
TRBV11-2,CASSGQRRETQYF
TRBV20-1,CSASYQETQYF
TRBV5-1,CASSPGTSQETQYF
TRBV19,CASSIVEVGSGIQYF
TRBV7-9,CASSPDDTYEQYF
TRBV30,CAWTGDRGAGGYTF
TRBV5-1,CASSRVASGGYNEQFF
TRBV5-1,CASSSAGGGRVYEQYF
TRBV7-8,CASSSPKTSGYSTDTQYF
TRBV11-2,CASSLSADYRPDTQYF
TRBV28,CASSPVGLTSIPSPHFNYGYTF
TRBV10-1,CASSALAGGAEQFF
TRBV28,CASSLGLAGANEQFF
TRBV19,CASTPRVLAGNTGELFF
TRBV5-8,CASSPYGQGGNQPQHF
TRBV2,CASRPTTGAVKEKLFF
TRBV7-6,CASTTISTLGTNTEAFF
TRBV6-4,CASSVSGGPYNEQFF
TRBV2,CASSPGTLYEQYF
TRBV5-8,CASSLAPTGELFF
TRBV9,CASSVVGVSGELFF
TRBV25-1,CASSERGYNEKLFF
TRBV18,CASSDRVEPQHF
TRBV4-1,CASRPSGGTATNEKLFF
TRBV11-2,CASSRGGSLNTEAFF
TRBV5-1,CASSLRQGANYGYTF
TRBV28,CASSGLAASGNQPQHF
TRBV30,CAWSDEDRGIYYGYTF
TRBV28,CASRIPLGRGMNEQFF
TRBV5-1,CASSLTSGSQNEQFF
TRBV10-1,CASSESTGTTDTQYF
TRBV5-1,CASSLSLAGVGINEQFF
TRBV21-1,CASSNLVDRGTYEQYF
TRBV21-1,CASSKVGGQKYQETQYF
TRBV11-2,CASSLVGGTVGYNEQFF
TRBV19,CASSPRAPKNTEAFF
TRBV28,CASSPQGPQDTQYF
TRBV7-2,CASSSYLNEQFF
TRBV10-3,CAISDWTGVYNEQFF
TRBV19,CASSILLAGNTGELFF